The sequence of this T cell receptor beta chain was determined in a study of early T cells in non-severe SARS-CoV-2 infection. The CDR3 contains 10 residues. Germline CDR1 is SNHLY and CDR2 is FYNNEI. Trimming pared 11 bases from V and 13 bases from J, leaving 15 bases between. One entry per CDR3 protein results from TCRdb running MiXCR on the 5' RACE reads. The sample holds 53,000 or so distinct CDR3 sequences, 9.5% to 15% seen once. The chain links TRBV2 to TRBJ2-4; TRBD2 is a possible D gene (5 bases). The TCR was taken from an adult who was a healthcare worker with PCR-confirmed SARS-CoV-2 infection or an uninfected control (not recorded which). Sequencing was performed on whole blood, taken at baseline. The CDR3 DNA reads as TGTGCCTCCACGAGGGCGTCGCAGTACTTC. Translating it yields CASTRASQYF.